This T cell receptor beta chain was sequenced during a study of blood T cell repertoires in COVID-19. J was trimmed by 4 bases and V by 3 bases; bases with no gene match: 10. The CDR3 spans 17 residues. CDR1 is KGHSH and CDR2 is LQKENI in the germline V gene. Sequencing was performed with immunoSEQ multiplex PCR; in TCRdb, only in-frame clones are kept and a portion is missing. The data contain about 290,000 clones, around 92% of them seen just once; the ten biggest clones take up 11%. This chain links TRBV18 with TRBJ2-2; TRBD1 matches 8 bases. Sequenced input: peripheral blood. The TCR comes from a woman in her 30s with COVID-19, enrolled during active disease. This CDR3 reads CASSPAGTGGSTGELFF. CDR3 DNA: TGTGCCAGCTCACCGGCGGGAACAGGGGGGAGCACCGGGGAGCTGTTTTTT.